This T cell receptor (beta chain) was documented in a study of identical twins. Whole-study findings and limits: Cord blood beta clonotypes that were abundant carried fewer insertions, and memory repertoires showed no such trend.

V dropped 5 bases and J dropped 4 bases, with 17 bases sitting between them. The CDR3 is 15 amino acids. Germline lookup yields CDR1 SGHRS and CDR2 YFSETQ. From the 5' RACE reads, TCRdb called clonotypes with MiXCR, one entry per CDR3 protein. This sample has fewer than 900,000 distinct CDR3 sequences, with approximately 21% found just once. Worth noting for this clonotype: Antigen specificity is unknown.

The same sample was also used in a study of T cells expressing NK-cell markers. In that study: Seven donors tested HCMV-seropositive and one tested seronegative among the eight sequenced. Of CD8+ T cells, about 1.0-8% belonged to dominant NKG2C+ clonotypes in five or six donors.

This clonotype was sampled from a woman aged 18-29 years in good health. Sample: PBMCs. The V call is TRBV5-1, the J call TRBJ2-3; D is uncertain. The CDR3 DNA reads TGCGCCAGCAGTCCGGCTGGGCTCAACCCAGATACGCAGTATTTT. This encodes CASSPAGLNPDTQYF.